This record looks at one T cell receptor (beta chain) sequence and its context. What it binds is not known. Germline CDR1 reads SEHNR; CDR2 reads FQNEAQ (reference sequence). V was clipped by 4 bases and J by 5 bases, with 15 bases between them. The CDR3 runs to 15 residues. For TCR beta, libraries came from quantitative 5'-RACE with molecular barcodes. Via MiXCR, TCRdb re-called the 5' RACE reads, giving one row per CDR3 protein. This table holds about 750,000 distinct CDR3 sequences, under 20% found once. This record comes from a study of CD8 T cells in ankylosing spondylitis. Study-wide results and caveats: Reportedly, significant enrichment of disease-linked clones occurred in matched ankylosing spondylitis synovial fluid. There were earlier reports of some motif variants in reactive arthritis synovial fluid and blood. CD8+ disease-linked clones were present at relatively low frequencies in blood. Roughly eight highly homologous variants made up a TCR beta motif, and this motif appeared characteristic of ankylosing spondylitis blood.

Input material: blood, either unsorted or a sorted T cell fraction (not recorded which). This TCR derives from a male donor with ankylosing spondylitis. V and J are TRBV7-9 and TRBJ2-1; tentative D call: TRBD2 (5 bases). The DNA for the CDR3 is TGTGCCAGCAGCTCCCTTCTAACTAGTCACAATGAGCAGTTCTTC. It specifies CASSSLLTSHNEQFF.